These T cell receptor beta chains were read from a single sample in a study of T-cell reconstitution after alpha-beta-depleted transplantation in children. One entry per CDR3 protein results from TCRdb running MiXCR on the PCR reads. In the table there are about a million distinct CDR3 sequences, about 29% of which are singletons. The input for sequencing was PBMCs, mostly from graft donor cells, taken 360 days after TCRalphabeta/CD19-depleted stem cell transplant. The source is a boy under three years old who had a stem cell transplant for SCID, so the T cells may come from the graft donor. CDR3s include the opening cysteine and the closing phenylalanine or tryptophan. A D gene is named only where the DNA matches it firmly. Rows may omit the clone size; those that give it use once, few, many or a size class.

V	size	length	D	J	DNA	CDR3
TRBV12-3/TRBV12-4	few	15	-	TRBJ2-7	TGTGCCAGCAGTCGACCCTATGCGGGGAGGTACGAGCAGTACTTC	CASSRPYAGRYEQYF
TRBV18	-	16	-	TRBJ2-1	TGTGCCAGCTCACCGACGACAGTCGGCTCCTACAATGAGCAGTTCTTC	CASSPTTVGSYNEQFF
TRBV9	-	16	TRBD2	TRBJ2-3	TGTGCCAGCAGCCCAACCCTAGCGGGGGGGCAGGATACGCAGTATTTT	CASSPTLAGGQDTQYF
TRBV5-1	-	13	-	TRBJ2-1	TGCGCCAGCAGCTTGTGGTCGCGGTGGGAACAGTTCTTC	CASSLWSRWEQFF
TRBV12-3/TRBV12-4	-	15	TRBD1	TRBJ2-3	TGTGCCAGCAGTCCCATGACAGGGGTGATGGATACGCAGTATTTT	CASSPMTGVMDTQYF
TRBV27	many	15	TRBD2	TRBJ2-7	TGTGCCAGCAGTCTCAGTAGCGGGGGCACCTACGAGCAGTACTTC	CASSLSSGGTYEQYF
TRBV11-2	few	17	-	TRBJ2-7	TGTGCCAGCAGCCCCTTCGGCTTTTCGGACCGATCCTACGAGCAGTACTTC	CASSPFGFSDRSYEQYF
TRBV12-3/TRBV12-4	-	15	TRBD2	TRBJ2-1	TGTGCCAGCAGGTCCATCGGGACTAGCGGTAATGAGCAGTTCTTC	CASRSIGTSGNEQFF
TRBV14	-	18	-	TRBJ1-1	TGTGCCAGCAGCCACCCCGGAGCCCGAGGTGTCCTGAACACTGAAGCTTTCTTT	CASSHPGARGVLNTEAFF
TRBV6-1	-	17	TRBD2	TRBJ2-2	TGTGCCAGCAGTGAAGCGGATTGGCTAGCGGGGACCGGGGAGCTGTTTTTT	CASSEADWLAGTGELFF
TRBV28	-	17	-	TRBJ2-3	TGTGCCAGCAGTAGCCGGGCTGACAGGTCTAGCACAGATACGCAGTATTTT	CASSSRADRSSTDTQYF
TRBV5-1	few	15	TRBD2	TRBJ2-1	TGCGCCAGCTCCAATCGGGCTAGCGGGGGGACCGAGCAGTTCTTC	CASSNRASGGTEQFF
TRBV3-1	few	17	-	TRBJ2-3	TGTGCCAGCAGCCAGCGACAGGTCTCTGTGGGCACAGATACGCAGTATTTT	CASSQRQVSVGTDTQYF
TRBV6-1	few	17	TRBD2	TRBJ2-5	TGTGCCAGCAGCCTTCTAGCGGGGGGGCTCTCCCAAGAGACCCAGTACTTC	CASSLLAGGLSQETQYF
TRBV9	few	15	-	TRBJ2-1	TGTGCCAGCAGCGTAAAAGGGGGGGGCTACAATGAGCAGTTCTTC	CASSVKGGGYNEQFF
TRBV7-9	few	11	-	TRBJ1-1	TGTGCCAACGGGCGGAACACTGAAGCTTTCTTT	CANGRNTEAFF